This T cell receptor (beta chain) was captured by sequencing in a study of shared clonotypes between healthy human individuals. Study as a whole: The donor pool was made up of two women and a few men aged 18 to 49.

Regarding this clone: Its antigen is as yet unknown.

Study-wide results and limits: The study found lower generation probabilities in non-shared clonotypes than in those shared by all four donors. Around 5.3% of naive CD4 clonotypes were shared across a few donors.

Authors' analysis steps: Sequence data from immunoSEQ were junction-only and lacked quality scores; consequently, filtering differed. Using immunoSEQ multiplex PCR, the repertoire was profiled, and TCRdb retains in-frame clones only, with some absent. For V, J and clone size, that table is used; D and trimming come from the DNA. The sample has about 680,000 clones; around 90% are singletons. V was pared by 4 bases and J by 7 bases, with 13 bases between. This CDR3 is built from 14 residues. The V gene's germline CDR1 is MNHNS and CDR2 SASEGT. Naive CD8 cells lacked CD45RO, underwent positive selection for CCR7 and left out terminally differentiated effector memory CD45RA+ cells.

Source material: naive CD8+ T cells sorted from blood. J is TRBJ2-2 and V is TRBV6-1; possible D gene TRBD1, 7 bases. This TCR was recovered from a man aged 25 to 40 in good health. CDR3 loop: CASSGQGGLGELFF. In DNA, the CDR3 is TGTGCCAGCAGTGGACAGGGAGGTCTCGGGGAGCTGTTTTTT.